The T cell receptor (beta chain) described here comes from a study of Graves' ophthalmopathy and Graves' hyperthyroidism. This clonotype was seen many times. Its specificity is unknown. RNA transcripts were the template, and TCR beta CDR3 regions were amplified from them. Following a first-round RT-PCR that used HTBI primers, a second-round multiplex PCR was carried out. TCRdb re-called the multiplex PCR reads through MiXCR, storing one row per CDR3 protein. The repertoire holds about 340,000 distinct CDR3 sequences, with 15% to 20% as singletons. The J segment lost 2 bases and the V segment lost 1 base, leaving 8 bases of the junction unmatched. Germline-derived CDR1 and CDR2 are SEHNR and FQNEAQ (reference sequence). The CDR3 is 16 residues long. Study results and limitations: From stable hyperthyroidism, ophthalmopathy was separated by a 13-signature model with about 88% sensitivity and approximately 81% specificity. Most thyroid-expanded clonotypes exceeding 0.001 frequency were also found in blood.

None of the included patients had other autoimmune diseases, uncontrolled infections, pregnancy or lactation, as these led to exclusion. This TCR came from an adult man with Graves' ophthalmopathy. The material sequenced was peripheral blood. This rearrangement joins TRBV7-9 to TRBJ2-7, with TRBD2 identical over 7 bases. The CDR3 spells CASSLGFPRGAYEQYF. The CDR3 DNA sequence: TGTGCCAGCAGCTTAGGTTTTCCCCGGGGGGCCTACGAGCAGTACTTC.